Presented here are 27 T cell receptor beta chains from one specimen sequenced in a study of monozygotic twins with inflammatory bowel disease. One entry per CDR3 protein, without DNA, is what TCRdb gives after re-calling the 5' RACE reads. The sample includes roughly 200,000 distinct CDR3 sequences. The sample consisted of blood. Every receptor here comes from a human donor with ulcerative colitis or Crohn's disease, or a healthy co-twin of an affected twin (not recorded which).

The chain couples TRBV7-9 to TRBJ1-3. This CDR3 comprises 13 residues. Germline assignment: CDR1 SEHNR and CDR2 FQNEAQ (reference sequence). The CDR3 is CASSLVGRNTIYF. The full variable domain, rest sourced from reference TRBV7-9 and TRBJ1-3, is DTGVSQNPRHKITKRGQNVTFRCDPISEHNRLYWYRQTLGQGPEFLTYFQNEAQLEKSRLLSDRFSAERPKGSFSTLEIQRTEQGDSAMYLCASSLVGRNTIYFGEGSWLTVV.

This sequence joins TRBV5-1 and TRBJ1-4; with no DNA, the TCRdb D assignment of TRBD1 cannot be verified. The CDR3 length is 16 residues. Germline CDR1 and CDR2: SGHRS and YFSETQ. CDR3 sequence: CASSKRTAGGWEKLFF.

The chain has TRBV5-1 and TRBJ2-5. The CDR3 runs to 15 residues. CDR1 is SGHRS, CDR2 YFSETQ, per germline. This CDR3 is CASSLEGLGQETQYF.

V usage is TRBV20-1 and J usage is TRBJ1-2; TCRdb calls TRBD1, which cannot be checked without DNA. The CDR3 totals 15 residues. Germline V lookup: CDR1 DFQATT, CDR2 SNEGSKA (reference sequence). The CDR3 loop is CSASQTGDLYYGYTF.

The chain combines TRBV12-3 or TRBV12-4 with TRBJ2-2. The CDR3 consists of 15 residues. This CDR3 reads CASSLKRGNTGELFF.

The CDR3 protein is CASRGQGNIQYF. This sequence joins TRBV2 and TRBJ2-4; lacking DNA, the TRBD1 call made by TCRdb goes unchecked. Germline V gene data show CDR1 as SNHLY and CDR2 as FYNNEI. The CDR3 runs 12 residues. Combining the CDR3 with reference TRBV2 and TRBJ2-4 gives the whole variable domain EPEVTQTPSHQVTQMGQEVILRCVPISNHLYFYWYRQILGQKVEFLVSFYNNEISEKSEIFDDQFSVERPDGSNFTLKIRSTKLEDSAMYFCASRGQGNIQYFGAGTRLSVL.

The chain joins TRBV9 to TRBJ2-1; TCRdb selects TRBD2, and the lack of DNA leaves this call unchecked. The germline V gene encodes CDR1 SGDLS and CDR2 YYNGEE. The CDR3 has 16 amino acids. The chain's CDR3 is CASSVGALAGGNEQFF.

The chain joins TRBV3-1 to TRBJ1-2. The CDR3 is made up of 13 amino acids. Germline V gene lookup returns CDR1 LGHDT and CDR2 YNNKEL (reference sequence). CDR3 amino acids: CASSQDGRYGYTF.

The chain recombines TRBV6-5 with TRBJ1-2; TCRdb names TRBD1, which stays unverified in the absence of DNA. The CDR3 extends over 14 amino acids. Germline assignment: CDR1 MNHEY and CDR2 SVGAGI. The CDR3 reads CASSYSSRDYGYTF.

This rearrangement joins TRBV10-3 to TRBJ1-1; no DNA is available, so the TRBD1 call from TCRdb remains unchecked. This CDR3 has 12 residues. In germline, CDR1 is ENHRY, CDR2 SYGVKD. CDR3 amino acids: CASGQGETEAFF.

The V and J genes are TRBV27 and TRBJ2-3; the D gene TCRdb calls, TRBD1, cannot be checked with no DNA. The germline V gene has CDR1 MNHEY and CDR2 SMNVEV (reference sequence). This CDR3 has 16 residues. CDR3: CASSPQVGGNTDTQYF.

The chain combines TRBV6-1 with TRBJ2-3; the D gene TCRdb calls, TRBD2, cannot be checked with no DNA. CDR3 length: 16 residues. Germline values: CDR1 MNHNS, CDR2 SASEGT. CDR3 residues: CASSVRYGGSTDTQYF.

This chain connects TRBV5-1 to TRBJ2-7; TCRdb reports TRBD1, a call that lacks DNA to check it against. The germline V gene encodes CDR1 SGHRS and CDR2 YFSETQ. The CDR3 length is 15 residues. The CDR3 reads CASSPNRVKVYEQYF.

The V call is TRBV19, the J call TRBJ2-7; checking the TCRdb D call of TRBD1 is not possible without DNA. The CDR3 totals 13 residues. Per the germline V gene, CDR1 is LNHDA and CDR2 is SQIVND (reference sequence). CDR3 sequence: CASSMGQGGGQYF.

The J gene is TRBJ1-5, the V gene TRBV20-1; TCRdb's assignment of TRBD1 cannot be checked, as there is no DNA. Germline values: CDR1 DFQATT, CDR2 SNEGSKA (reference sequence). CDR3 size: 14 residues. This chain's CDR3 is CSAPGMGGNQPQHF.

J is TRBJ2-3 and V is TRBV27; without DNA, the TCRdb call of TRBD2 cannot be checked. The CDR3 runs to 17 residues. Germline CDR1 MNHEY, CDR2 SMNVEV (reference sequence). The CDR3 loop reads CASSLSRAGGPADTQYF.

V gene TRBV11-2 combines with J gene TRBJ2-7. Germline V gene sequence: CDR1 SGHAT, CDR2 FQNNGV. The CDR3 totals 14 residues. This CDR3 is CASSFGRISYEQYF.

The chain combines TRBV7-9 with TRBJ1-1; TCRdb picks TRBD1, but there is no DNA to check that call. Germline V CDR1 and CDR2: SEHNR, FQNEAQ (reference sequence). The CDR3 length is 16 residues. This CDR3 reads CASSLSGTGGLTEAFF.

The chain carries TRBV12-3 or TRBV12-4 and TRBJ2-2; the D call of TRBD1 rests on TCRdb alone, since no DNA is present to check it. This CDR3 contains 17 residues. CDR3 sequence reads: CASSSLQGIRNTGELFF.

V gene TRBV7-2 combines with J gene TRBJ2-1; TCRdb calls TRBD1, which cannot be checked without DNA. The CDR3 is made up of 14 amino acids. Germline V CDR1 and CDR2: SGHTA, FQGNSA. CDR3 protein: CASTPGREYNEQFF.

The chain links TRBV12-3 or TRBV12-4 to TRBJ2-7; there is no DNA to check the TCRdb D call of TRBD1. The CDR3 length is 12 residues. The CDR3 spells CASSKGRNEQYF.

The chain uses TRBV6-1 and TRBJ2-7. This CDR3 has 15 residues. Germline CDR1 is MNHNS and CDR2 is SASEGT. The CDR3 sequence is CASTVSTGVYYEQYF.

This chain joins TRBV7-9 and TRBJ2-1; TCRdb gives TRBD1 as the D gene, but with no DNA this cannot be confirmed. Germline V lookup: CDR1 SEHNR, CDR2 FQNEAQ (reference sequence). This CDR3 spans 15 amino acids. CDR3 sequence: CASSLGTGQYNEQFF.

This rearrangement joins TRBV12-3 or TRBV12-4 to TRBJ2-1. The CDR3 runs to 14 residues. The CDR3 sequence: CASSLLSRNNEQFF.

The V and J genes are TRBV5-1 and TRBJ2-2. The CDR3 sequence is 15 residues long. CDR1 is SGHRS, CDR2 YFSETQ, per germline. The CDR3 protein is CASSLGLENTGELFF.

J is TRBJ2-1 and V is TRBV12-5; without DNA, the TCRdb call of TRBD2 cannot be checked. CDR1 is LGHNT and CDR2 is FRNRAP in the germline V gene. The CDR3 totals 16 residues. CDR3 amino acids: CASGTTSGGAYNEQFF. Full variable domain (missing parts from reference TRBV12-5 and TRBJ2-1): DARVTQTPRHKVTEMGQEVTMRCQPILGHNTVFWYRQTMMQGLELLAYFRNRAPLDDSGMPKDRFSAEMPDATLATLKIQPSEPRDSAVYFCASGTTSGGAYNEQFFGPGTRLTVL.

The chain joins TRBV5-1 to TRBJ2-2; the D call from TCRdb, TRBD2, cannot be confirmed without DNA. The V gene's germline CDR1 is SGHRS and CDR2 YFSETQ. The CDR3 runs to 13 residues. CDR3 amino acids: CASSREGTGELFF.